This T cell receptor (beta chain) was sequenced for a study of blood T cells in healthy people across ages. Each sample gave at least 7 million isolated PBMCs. Alongside a J-beta primer mix, a sample-barcoded 5' primer served in a second PCR lasting roughly 6 to 11 cycles. TCRdb reprocessed the 5' RACE reads with MiXCR, giving one entry per CDR3 protein. The sample has 1,800,000 or so distinct CDR3 sequences, 30% to 40% seen once. The V gene end was trimmed by 3 bases and the J gene end by 0 bases; junction bases not matched to a gene: 5. Germline CDR1 reads SGHRS; CDR2 reads YFSETQ. This CDR3 region has 15 residues.

The sequenced material came from blood. The TCR sequence derives from a human donor in good health. The chain combines TRBV5-1 with TRBJ1-2; 7 bases match TRBD1. In DNA form, the CDR3 reads TGCGCCAGCAGCTCGGGGACAGAAACTAACTATGGCTACACCTTC. It encodes CASSSGTETNYGYTF. The full variable domain, completed using reference TRBV5-1 and TRBJ1-2, is KAGVTQTPRYLIKTRGQQVTLSCSPISGHRSVSWYQQTPGQGLQFLFEYFSETQRNKGNFPGRFSGRQFSNSRSEMNVSTLELGDSALYLCASSSGTETNYGYTFGSGTRLTVV.